These 4 T cell receptor beta chains were sequenced from one sample in a study of T cell clonality in common variable immunodeficiency. Sequencing used immunoSEQ multiplex PCR; TCRdb keeps in-frame clones, though not all of them. This sample comprises about 40,000 clones, none seen once only. The sequencing input was peripheral blood mononuclear cells. The source is a person between 18 and 75 years old in good health.

At least ten counts were recorded for this clone. Coverage ceases 3 residues before the CDR3 finishes, and the germline J gene fills in the end. The rearrangement joins TRBV5-1 to TRBJ2-7; TRBD1 agrees at 10 bases. Trimming removed 0 bases from V and 6 bases from J; junction bases left unmatched: 3. The germline V gene encodes CDR1 SGHRS and CDR2 YFSETQ. This CDR3 contains 14 residues. The DNA read from the CDR3 is TGCGCCAGCAGCTTGGTGGGACAGGGGTCCGAG. Translating gives CASSLVGQGSE. The complete CDR3 reads CASSLVGQGSEQYF.

In this sample, this clone turned up a few times. The missing CDR3 end, 3 residues past where the read stops, is filled in from the germline J gene. This chain links TRBV19 with TRBJ2-1; 12 nucleotides agree with TRBD2. Germline V lookup: CDR1 LNHDA, CDR2 SQIVND (reference sequence). The CDR3 has 15 residues. Losses at the gene ends were 7 bases for V and 7 bases for J; bases not matched to a gene: 8. The part of the CDR3 DNA that was read is TGTGCCAGTACCCAGGGGGGGACTAGCGGGAATGAG. Translating gives CASTQGGTSGNE. The entire CDR3 sequence reads CASTQGGTSGNEQFF. The complete variable domain, with remaining parts taken from reference TRBV19 and TRBJ2-1, reads DGGITQSPKYLFRKEGQNVTLSCEQNLNHDAMYWYRQDPGQGLRLIYYSQIVNDFQKGDIAEGYSVSREKKESFPLTVTSAQKNPTAFYLCASTQGGTSGNEQFFGPGTRLTVL.

This clone occurred many times. The read finishes 3 residues shy of the CDR3 end, and the germline J gene is used to complete it. This chain joins TRBV2 and TRBJ1-6; TRBD1 matches at 7 bases. Germline CDR1 and CDR2: SNHLY and FYNNEI. The CDR3 contains 14 residues. The ends lost 7 bases at V and 6 bases at J; junction bases unmatched: 6. The CDR3 region is CASIDRVGNSPLHF. CDR3 DNA, as far as it was read: TGTGCCAGCATTGACAGGGTTGGTAATTCACCC.

This clone was counted many times. The observed sequence ends 3 residues before the CDR3 terminus, with the missing tail filled in from the germline J gene. This chain connects TRBV4-2 to TRBJ2-5; D remains unclear. The germline V and J ends were trimmed by 1 base and 0 bases, with 12 bases remaining between them. CDR3 length: 16 residues. Germline V gene lookup returns CDR1 LGHNA and CDR2 YNFKEQ. The CDR3 reads CASSQGESGNQETQYF. The sequenced part of the CDR3 DNA is TGTGCCAGCAGCCAAGGCGAGTCAGGAAACCAAGAGACC.